Listed here are 18 T cell receptor beta chains from one sample, sequenced in a study of T cell changes during pregnancy in multiple sclerosis. Produced via immunoSEQ multiplex PCR; TCRdb's table is partial and in-frame only. The data show 120,000 or so clones, with approximately 93% seen just once and roughly 6.2% held by the top ten. Sequences were derived from peripheral blood, sampled before pregnancy. The source of these receptors is a female donor with multiple sclerosis, enrolled in a pregnancy study.

The chain couples TRBV19 to TRBJ1-1; possible D gene TRBD1, 5 bases. V shed 3 bases and J shed 2 bases, with 16 bases lying between them. Germline loops: CDR1 LNHDA, CDR2 SQIVND (reference sequence). This CDR3 region has 16 residues. CDR3 region: CASSMTPGTFNTEAFF. Here the CDR3 DNA reads TGTGCCAGTAGTATGACCCCCGGGACTTTTAACACTGAAGCTTTCTTT.

The chain links TRBV6-6 to TRBJ1-3; 7 nucleotides align to TRBD1. The germline CDR1 and CDR2 sequences are MNHNY and SVGAGI (reference sequence). V was pared by 3 bases and J by 2 bases, with 7 bases of the junction left unmatched. CDR3 length: 16 residues. This CDR3 reads CASSYKGASAGNTIYF. The CDR3 DNA follows: TGTGCCAGCAGTTATAAGGGGGCATCGGCTGGAAACACCATATATTTT.

This chain links TRBV2 with TRBJ1-4; 9 bases agree with TRBD1. J gave up 8 bases and V 6 bases, and 10 bases lay outside the gene matches. The length of the CDR3 is 15 residues. The germline V gene encodes CDR1 SNHLY and CDR2 FYNNEI. The CDR3 protein is CASRLDRGFAEKLFF. Here the CDR3 DNA reads TGTGCCAGCAGGCTGGACAGGGGATTTGCCGAAAAACTGTTTTTT.

The chain is built from TRBV7-6 and TRBJ1-1; no clear D. The length of the CDR3 is 14 residues. Trimming left V 1 base short and J 0 bases short, with 6 bases between. CDR1 SGHVS and CDR2 FNYEAQ come from the germline V gene. CDR3 DNA: TGTGCCAGCAGCTTAGATCCCATGAACACTGAAGCTTTCTTT. It translates to CASSLDPMNTEAFF.

The V call is TRBV19, the J call TRBJ1-4; the match to TRBD1 covers 11 bases. Germline V gene data show CDR1 as LNHDA and CDR2 as SQIVND (reference sequence). The ends lost 10 bases at V and 7 bases at J; junction bases unmatched: 5. The CDR3 loop spans 13 amino acids. CDR3 in DNA: TGTGCCACCTCGGGACAGGGGGGTGAAAAACTGTTTTTT. Translation gives CATSGQGGEKLFF.

J is TRBJ2-1 and V is TRBV7-3; the match to TRBD2 covers 10 bases. Germline V lookup: CDR1 SGHTA, CDR2 FQGTGA. The CDR3 covers 15 residues. The V segment lost 5 bases and the J segment 2 bases; nucleotides outside the gene matches: 3. The CDR3 sequence is CASSPTSGAYNEQFF. For the CDR3, the DNA is TGTGCCAGCAGCCCTACTAGCGGGGCCTACAATGAGCAGTTCTTC.

This clone was recorded only once. The chain links TRBV5-1 to TRBJ2-1; D perhaps matches TRBD2 (6 bases). The CDR3 is 14 amino acids. The V end lost 0 bases, the J end lost 8 bases, and 12 bases lay between the germline ends. Germline CDR1 SGHRS, CDR2 YFSETQ. The CDR3, as DNA: TGCGCCAGCAGCTTGGGGGCGGGAAGGGATGAGCAGTTCTTC. Translation: CASSLGAGRDEQFF.

The chain combines TRBV2 with TRBJ1-2; 11 nucleotides align to TRBD1. The trim removed 9 bases at V and 3 bases at J, leaving 6 bases unmatched. Germline V gene lookup returns CDR1 SNHLY and CDR2 FYNNEI. There are 14 residues in the CDR3. CDR3 sequence reads: CARTGTGGDYGYTF. The CDR3 DNA is TGTGCCAGGACCGGGACAGGGGGGGACTATGGCTACACCTTC.

The chain recombines TRBV9 with TRBJ1-5; 9 positions match TRBD1. The V and J ends lost 3 bases and 3 bases, in that order; junction bases with no gene match: 4. This CDR3 has 15 amino acids. Germline CDR1 is SGDLS and CDR2 is YYNGEE. The CDR3 reads CASSATGGANQPQHF. The DNA for the CDR3 is TGTGCCAGCAGCGCGACAGGGGGTGCCAATCAGCCCCAGCATTTT. Together with reference TRBV9 and TRBJ1-5, the CDR3 gives the full variable domain: DSGVTQTPKHLITATGQRVTLRCSPRSGDLSVYWYQQSLDQGLQFLIQYYNGEERAKGNILERFSAQQFPDLHSELNLSSLELGDSALYFCASSATGGANQPQHFGDGTRLSIL.

The chain employs TRBV27 and TRBJ2-5; TRBD1 agrees at 7 bases. The ends lost 6 bases at V and 5 bases at J; junction bases unmatched: 9. Looked up from germline, CDR1 is MNHEY and CDR2 is SMNVEV (reference sequence). The CDR3 length is 14 residues. The CDR3 DNA reads TGTGCCAGCAGCCACAAGGGGGCGTACGAGACCCAGTACTTC. Protein: CASSHKGAYETQYF.

This clone was counted a single time. CDR3 region: CASSLAGVNQPQHF. The CDR3, as DNA: TGTGCCAGCAGTTTAGCAGGGGTTAATCAGCCCCAGCATTTT. The V call is TRBV27, the J call TRBJ1-5; D is perhaps TRBD1 (6 bases). Trimming took off 2 bases at V and 4 bases at J, with 9 bases between the two ends. Germline CDR1 MNHEY, CDR2 SMNVEV (reference sequence). The CDR3 is made up of 14 amino acids.

The CDR3 DNA sequence: TGTGCCAGCAGTGAACAGGTCGGCAGGGGCGTTAACTATGGCTACACCTTC. Encoded protein: CASSEQVGRGVNYGYTF. This chain joins TRBV6-1 and TRBJ1-2; possible D gene TRBD1, 6 bases. The CDR3 runs to 17 residues. Trimming removed 2 bases from V and 1 base from J, with 17 bases in between. Germline V gene data show CDR1 as MNHNS and CDR2 as SASEGT.

This rearrangement joins TRBV19 to TRBJ1-2; 7 bases map to TRBD1. This CDR3 is built from 14 residues. V lost 9 bases and J lost 4; bases outside the gene matches: 11. CDR1 LNHDA and CDR2 SQIVND come from the germline V gene (reference sequence). Here the CDR3 reads CASTSGRGTYGYTF. CDR3 sequence (DNA): TGTGCCAGCACGTCGGGCAGGGGGACCTATGGCTACACCTTC. The full variable domain, with the rest looked up from reference TRBV19 and TRBJ1-2, is DGGITQSPKYLFRKEGQNVTLSCEQNLNHDAMYWYRQDPGQGLRLIYYSQIVNDFQKGDIAEGYSVSREKKESFPLTVTSAQKNPTAFYLCASTSGRGTYGYTFGSGTRLTVV.

The chain employs TRBV4-1 and TRBJ2-3; a weak D match, TRBD2 (6 bases). Per germline, CDR1 MGHRA and CDR2 YSYEKL. V was clipped by 4 bases and J by 8 bases, with 19 bases between them. This CDR3 is built from 15 residues. DNA for the CDR3: TGCGCCAGCAGCCTAAACTGGGGAGGCCCCGGTACGCAGTATTTT. Its translation: CASSLNWGGPGTQYF.

The chain recombines TRBV18 with TRBJ2-2; a weak D match, TRBD2 (5 bases). CDR1 and CDR2 (germline): KGHSH, LQKENI. Trimming stripped 6 bases from V and 3 bases from J, with 11 bases between. The CDR3 consists of 14 residues. In DNA form, the CDR3 reads TGTGCCAGCTCCCCGGGATCGGACACCGGGGAGCTGTTTTTT. As protein: CASSPGSDTGELFF.

This clone has only one observation. The chain employs TRBV7-2 and TRBJ2-1, with 9 nucleotides matching TRBD1. With 2 bases clipped from V and 2 bases from J, the junction kept 13 bases outside the gene matches. CDR3 size: 19 residues. Germline assignment: CDR1 SGHTA and CDR2 FQGNSA. CDR3 in amino acids: CASSLPLGTGILAYNEQFF. The CDR3 region has the DNA TGTGCCAGCAGCTTACCCCTCGGGACAGGGATTTTAGCCTACAATGAGCAGTTCTTC.

The V and J genes are TRBV5-1 and TRBJ2-7; 10 bases line up with TRBD1. CDR1 is SGHRS and CDR2 is YFSETQ in the germline V gene. Trimming at V came to 5 bases and at J to 4 bases, leaving 6 bases not matched to a gene. The CDR3 runs to 14 residues. The CDR3: CASRPGTGEYEQYF. The CDR3 nucleotides read TGCGCCAGCAGACCCGGGACAGGGGAGTACGAGCAGTACTTC.

This clone was seen more than once but under ten times. This chain uses TRBV5-1 with TRBJ1-1; tentatively, D is TRBD1 (5 bases). The CDR3 runs 13 residues. Germline V CDR1 and CDR2: SGHRS, YFSETQ. Trimming took off 4 bases at V and 3 bases at J, with 10 bases between the two ends. CDR3 region: CASSIRGDTEAFF. Here the CDR3 DNA reads TGCGCCAGCAGCATACGGGGGGACACTGAAGCTTTCTTT.